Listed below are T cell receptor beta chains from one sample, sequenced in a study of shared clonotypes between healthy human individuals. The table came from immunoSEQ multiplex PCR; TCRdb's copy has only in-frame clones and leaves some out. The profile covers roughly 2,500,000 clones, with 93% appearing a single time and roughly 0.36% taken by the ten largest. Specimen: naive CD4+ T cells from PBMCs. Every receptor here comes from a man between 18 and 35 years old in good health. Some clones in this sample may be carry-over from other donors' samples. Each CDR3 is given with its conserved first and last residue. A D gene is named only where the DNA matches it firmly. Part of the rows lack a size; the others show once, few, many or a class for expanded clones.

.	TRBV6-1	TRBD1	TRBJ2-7	CASRIQGQINYEQYF	TGTGCCAGCAGAATTCAGGGACAGATAAACTACGAGCAGTACTTC
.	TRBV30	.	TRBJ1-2	CAWSRRESYGYTF	TGTGCCTGGAGCCGCAGGGAGAGCTATGGCTACACCTTC
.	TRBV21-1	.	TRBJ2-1	CASSIRATPRTSGIFNEQFF	TGTGCCAGCAGCATCCGAGCCACTCCCCGGACTAGCGGCATTTTTAATGAGCAGTTCTTC
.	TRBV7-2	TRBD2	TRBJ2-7	CASSSTSASYEQYF	TGTGCCAGCAGCTCGACTAGCGCCAGCTACGAGCAGTACTTC
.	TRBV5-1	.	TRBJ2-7	CASSLAALSKQYF	TGCGCCAGCAGCTTGGCCGCACTATCAAAGCAGTACTTC
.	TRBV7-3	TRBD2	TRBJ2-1	CASSLTSTSGSGLNEQFF	TGTGCCAGCAGCTTAACGTCGACTAGCGGGAGTGGCTTAAATGAGCAGTTCTTC
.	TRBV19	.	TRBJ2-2	CASSNRDGYTGELFF	TGTGCCAGTAGTAACCGGGACGGATACACCGGGGAGCTGTTTTTT
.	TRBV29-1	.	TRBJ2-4	CSVEWGGGNIQYF	TGCAGCGTTGAATGGGGGGGCGGTAACATTCAGTACTTC
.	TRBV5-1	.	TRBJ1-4	CASSPGGGTNEKLFF	TGCGCCAGCAGCCCAGGTGGAGGAACTAATGAAAAACTGTTTTTT
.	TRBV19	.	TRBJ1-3	CASSEVGTGNTIYF	TGTGCCAGTAGTGAAGTCGGGACTGGAAACACCATATATTTT
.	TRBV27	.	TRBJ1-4	CASSKLGTVGKKLFF	TGTGCCAGTTCTAAACTAGGGACTGTGGGAAAAAAACTGTTTTTT
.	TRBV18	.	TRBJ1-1	CASSRVGFSNTEAFF	TGTGCCAGCTCACGAGTCGGATTTTCGAACACTGAAGCTTTCTTT
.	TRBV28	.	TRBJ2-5	CASTQSRGMETQYF	TGTGCCAGCACCCAATCTCGGGGGATGGAGACCCAGTACTTC
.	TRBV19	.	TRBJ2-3	CASSKGPKDTQYF	TGTGCCAGTAGTAAGGGGCCGAAGGATACGCAGTATTTT
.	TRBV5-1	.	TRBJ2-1	CASSLGGTRSSYNEQFF	TGCGCCAGCAGCTTGGGCGGGACCAGGAGCTCCTACAATGAGCAGTTCTTC
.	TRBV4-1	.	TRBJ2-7	CASSQDRARTYEQYF	TGCGCCAGCAGCCAAGACAGGGCCCGAACCTACGAGCAGTACTTC
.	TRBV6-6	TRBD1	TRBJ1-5	CASSPQGNQPQHF	TGTGCCAGCAGTCCACAGGGGAATCAGCCCCAGCATTTT
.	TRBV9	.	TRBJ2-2	CASSVSGINTGELFF	TGTGCCAGCAGCGTCAGTGGGATCAACACCGGGGAGCTGTTTTTT
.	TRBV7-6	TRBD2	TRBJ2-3	CASSPGRSSGSLDTQYF	TGTGCCAGCAGCCCAGGGCGGTCTAGCGGGAGCTTGGATACGCAGTATTTT
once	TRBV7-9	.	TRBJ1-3	CASSLVEVFGPRSGNTIYF	TGTGCCAGCAGCTTAGTAGAAGTCTTTGGCCCCCGCTCTGGAAACACCATATATTTT
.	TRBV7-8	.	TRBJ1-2	CASSLGPYGYTF	TGTGCCAGCAGCTTAGGGCCCTATGGCTACACCTTC
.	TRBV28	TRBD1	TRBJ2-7	CASSGTGNSYEQYF	TGTGCCAGCAGTGGGACAGGGAACTCCTACGAGCAGTACTTC
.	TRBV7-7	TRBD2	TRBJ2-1	CASSPLEGLAGEIKQFF	TGTGCCAGCAGCCCCCTGGAAGGACTAGCGGGAGAAATAAAGCAGTTCTTC
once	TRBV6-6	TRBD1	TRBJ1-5	CASRGQGPYSNQPQHF	TGTGCCAGCAGGGGACAGGGGCCCTATAGCAATCAGCCCCAGCATTTT
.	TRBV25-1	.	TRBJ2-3	CASSTPGGDTQYF	TGTGCCAGCAGTACCCCTGGGGGAGATACGCAGTATTTT
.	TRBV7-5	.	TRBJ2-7	CARSLMAVRRDEQYF	TGTGCCAGAAGCTTAATGGCGGTGCGGCGGGACGAGCAGTACTTC
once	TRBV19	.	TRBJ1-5	CASRGRALDSNQPQHF	TGTGCCAGTAGGGGCCGGGCTCTAGATAGCAATCAGCCCCAGCATTTT
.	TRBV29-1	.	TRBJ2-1	CSVVQGTYNEQFF	TGCAGCGTTGTACAGGGCACCTACAATGAGCAGTTCTTC
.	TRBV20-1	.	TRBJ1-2	CSASRYGYTF	TGCAGTGCCTCTAGATACGGCTACACCTTC
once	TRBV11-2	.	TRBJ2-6	CASSPPGSVPGANVLTF	TGTGCCAGCAGCCCACCGGGAAGCGTCCCTGGGGCCAACGTCCTGACTTTC
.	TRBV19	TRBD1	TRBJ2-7	CASSSAGTGSYEQYF	TGTGCCAGTAGTTCAGCCGGGACAGGGAGTTACGAGCAGTACTTC
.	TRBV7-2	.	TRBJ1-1	CASSLLSGRGEGAFF	TGTGCCAGCAGCTTACTAAGTGGTCGGGGAGAGGGAGCTTTCTTT